The 17 T cell receptor beta chains below all came from one sample that was sequenced in a study of blood T cell repertoires in COVID-19. Libraries were prepared by immunoSEQ multiplex PCR; TCRdb keeps only in-frame clonotypes and omits some of them. The sample has hundreds of thousands of clones, roughly 85% seen once. The sequencing sample was made of peripheral blood. The receptors stem from a woman under 40 with active or convalescent COVID-19.

The chain links TRBV10-3 to TRBJ2-7; 10 nucleotides agree with TRBD1. CDR3 length equals 16 residues. Germline V lookup: CDR1 ENHRY, CDR2 SYGVKD. V dropped 3 bases and J dropped 6; count of bases not matched to a gene: 11. The CDR3 nucleotides are TGTGCCATCAGTGAAGCCTCCGGGACAGGGGTGCGCGAGCAGTACTTC. Protein: CAISEASGTGVREQYF.

The V gene is TRBV6-1, the J gene TRBJ2-2; weak D call: TRBD1 (5 bases). CDR3 length: 13 residues. CDR1 MNHNS and CDR2 SASEGT come from the germline V gene. Between the trimmed V and J ends, which lost 2 bases and 6 bases, there was a span of 7 bases. The CDR3 loop is CASSEQGAGELFF. CDR3 nucleotide sequence: TGTGCCAGCAGTGAACAGGGTGCCGGGGAGCTGTTTTTT.

The rearrangement uses TRBV19 and TRBJ2-1, with 7 bases identical to TRBD2. V shed 9 bases and J 9 bases; nucleotides not matched to a gene: 5. Germline V gene lookup returns CDR1 LNHDA and CDR2 SQIVND (reference sequence). CDR3 length equals 11 residues. In DNA, the CDR3 is TGTGCCAGCCGGCGGGAGACTGAGCAGTTCTTC. It specifies CASRRETEQFF.

The CDR3 sequence: CASSLIRGNTEAFF. The DNA for the CDR3 is TGTGCCAGCAGCTTGATCAGGGGGAACACTGAAGCTTTCTTT. This chain joins TRBV5-6 and TRBJ1-1, with D possibly being TRBD1 (6 bases). The CDR3 totals 14 residues. Germline CDR1 and CDR2: SGHDT and YYEEEE. V was trimmed by 1 base and J by 1 base, leaving 8 bases between them.

This chain uses TRBV7-9 with TRBJ1-1; D is undetermined. The germline gives CDR1 SEHNR, CDR2 FQNEAQ (reference sequence). V lost 3 bases to trimming and J lost 6 bases, with 11 bases between them. The length of the CDR3 is 13 residues. The CDR3 DNA follows: TGTGCCAGCAGCTTTATGGAGGCCGCTGAAGCTTTCTTT. Translation: CASSFMEAAEAFF.

This clone is a singleton in its sample. The chain links TRBV4-2 to TRBJ2-6; 10 nucleotides match TRBD1. The CDR3 is 19 amino acids. J gave up 4 bases and V 3 bases, and 12 bases lay outside the gene matches. Germline V gene sequence: CDR1 LGHNA, CDR2 YNFKEQ. The DNA of the CDR3 is TGTGCCAGCAGCCAGGGGAGTTCGGACAGGGGGAAAGGGGCCAACGTCCTGACTTTC. Its translation: CASSQGSSDRGKGANVLTF.

This clone was observed a single time. V and J are TRBV6-1 and TRBJ2-1; D perhaps matches TRBD1 (7 bases). Deletions cut 4 bases from V and 3 bases from J, with 16 bases between. The length of the CDR3 is 16 residues. Germline CDR1 and CDR2: MNHNS and SASEGT. This CDR3 reads CASSGGTVTGYNEQFF. CDR3 nucleotide sequence: TGTGCCAGCAGTGGCGGGACAGTAACGGGCTACAATGAGCAGTTCTTC.

The gene calls are TRBV5-6 and TRBJ2-5; possible D gene TRBD1, 5 bases. CDR3 size: 13 residues. The ends were cut back, 2 bases at V and 9 bases at J, with 14 bases in the middle. Germline V CDR1 and CDR2: SGHDT, YYEEEE. CDR3 sequence (DNA): TGTGCCAGCAGCTTAACTTCTACAGGCTCCCAGTACTTC. Its translation: CASSLTSTGSQYF. The variable domain in full, completed from reference TRBV5-6 and TRBJ2-5, reads DAGVTQSPTHLIKTRGQQVTLRCSPKSGHDTVSWYQQALGQGPQFIFQYYEEEERQRGNFPDRFSGHQFPNYSSELNVNALLLGDSALYLCASSLTSTGSQYFGPGTRLLVL.

This chain connects TRBV5-1 to TRBJ2-5, with a possible D match to TRBD1 (5 bases). There are 17 residues in the CDR3. V was shortened by 2 bases and J by 1 base, with 18 bases between the two germline ends. CDR1 is SGHRS, CDR2 YFSETQ, per germline. CDR3 bases: TGCGCCAGCAGCTTTTACCTCCAGGGATCCTCCCAAGAGACCCAGTACTTC. Translation gives CASSFYLQGSSQETQYF.

The chain carries TRBV6-1 and TRBJ2-5; 12 nucleotides align to TRBD2. Unmatched junction bases numbered 6, after V lost 2 bases and J lost 5 bases. This CDR3 spans 16 amino acids. The germline V gene has CDR1 MNHNS and CDR2 SASEGT. The CDR3 region has the DNA TGTGCCAGCAGTGAACCCCTAGCGGGAGGGTGGGAGACCCAGTACTTC. Protein product: CASSEPLAGGWETQYF.

The chain combines TRBV10-3 with TRBJ1-1; unclear D gene. Trimming took 2 bases from V and 2 from J, leaving 9 bases between them. CDR3 length: 14 residues. Looked up from germline, CDR1 is ENHRY and CDR2 is SYGVKD. The CDR3, as DNA: TGTGCCATCAGTGAGAGAGGCAGTAACACTGAAGCTTTCTTT. Translated, it gives CAISERGSNTEAFF.

The genes are TRBV18 and TRBJ1-4; perhaps TRBD1 as D (6 bases). V was pared by 6 bases and J by 4 bases, with 15 bases between. The CDR3 is 15 amino acids. CDR1 KGHSH and CDR2 LQKENI come from the germline V gene. The DNA of the CDR3 is TGTGCCAGCTCCCAAGCTACAGGGATTAATGAAAAACTGTTTTTT. This gives the protein CASSQATGINEKLFF.

This sequence joins TRBV12-3 or TRBV12-4 and TRBJ1-2; 7 bases map to TRBD1. The CDR3 length is 13 residues. V trimming: 3 bases; J trimming: 7 bases; junction bases outside the gene matches: 5. CDR3 sequence reads: CASSLTGRSGYTF. The DNA of the CDR3 is TGTGCCAGCAGTTTGACAGGGAGAAGTGGCTACACCTTC.

V gene TRBV29-1 combines with J gene TRBJ2-2; no firm D call. Trimming stripped 3 bases from V and 5 bases from J, with 4 bases between. Germline V CDR1 and CDR2: SQVTM, ANQGSEA. CDR3 length: 11 residues. CDR3 DNA sequence: TGCAGCGTTGACCAAACCGGGGAGCTGTTTTTT. Protein: CSVDQTGELFF.

This clone was observed a few times. The CDR3 sequence is CASSIDGSGGAFF. CDR3 bases: TGTGCCAGTAGTATAGATGGATCAGGCGGGGCTTTCTTT. V gene TRBV19 combines with J gene TRBJ1-1; D is ambiguous. The germline V gene has CDR1 LNHDA and CDR2 SQIVND (reference sequence). V shed 0 bases and J shed 11 bases, with 13 bases lying between them. The CDR3 consists of 13 residues. The variable domain in full, with the rest retrieved from reference TRBV19 and TRBJ1-1, is DGGITQSPKYLFRKEGQNVTLSCEQNLNHDAMYWYRQDPGQGLRLIYYSQIVNDFQKGDIAEGYSVSREKKESFPLTVTSAQKNPTAFYLCASSIDGSGGAFFGQGTRLTVV.

The rearrangement links TRBV4-1 to TRBJ2-1; TRBD2 matches at 10 bases. The ends lost 5 bases at V and 9 bases at J; junction bases unmatched: 10. The CDR3 is 15 residues long. The germline CDR1 and CDR2 sequences are MGHRA and YSYEKL. CDR3 sequence (DNA): TGCGCCAGCAGCTTAGCGGGAGGAGTTGTCGTTGAGCAGTTCTTC. It encodes CASSLAGGVVVEQFF.

The chain joins TRBV2 to TRBJ1-1, with D unresolved. Trimming shortened V by 7 bases and J by 10 bases, and 19 bases separated the two germline ends. CDR1 is SNHLY and CDR2 is FYNNEI in the germline V gene. CDR3 length: 13 residues. CDR3 sequence: CASMRLFQSGAFF. The CDR3 bases are TGTGCCAGCATGAGGCTGTTCCAATCTGGAGCTTTCTTT. Looking up the rest from reference TRBV2 and TRBJ1-1 gives the full variable domain: EPEVTQTPSHQVTQMGQEVILRCVPISNHLYFYWYRQILGQKVEFLVSFYNNEISEKSEIFDDQFSVERPDGSNFTLKIRSTKLEDSAMYFCASMRLFQSGAFFGQGTRLTVV.